The next 7 T cell receptor beta chains were all read from a single sample in a study of cytomegalovirus exposure and HLA in healthy donors. PCR employed 60 Vbeta and 13 Jbeta primers. Repertoires were generated with immunoSEQ multiplex PCR, while TCRdb's copy carries only in-frame clones and drops some. The sample yields under 200,000 clones, of which the top ten take up roughly 2%. The sequencing input was PBMCs. Receptors originate from a man aged 25-45 years in good health and CMV-seronegative.

This sequence joins TRBV18 and TRBJ2-1; maybe TRBD2 (6 bases). The CDR3 is 17 residues long. Trimming took off 0 bases at V and 0 bases at J, with 12 bases between the two ends. The germline V gene has CDR1 KGHSH and CDR2 LQKENI. The CDR3 here is CASSPPGRGSSYNEQFF. The CDR3 DNA reads TGTGCCAGCTCACCACCGGGACGGGGGAGCTCCTACAATGAGCAGTTCTTC.

Here the CDR3 DNA reads TGTGCCAGCAGTTTATACAGGGGGGGCGCAGATACGCAGTATTTT. Amino acids: CASSLYRGGADTQYF. This rearrangement joins TRBV27 to TRBJ2-3; possibly TRBD1 for D (8 bases). Germline values: CDR1 MNHEY, CDR2 SMNVEV (reference sequence). Trimming cost V 1 base and J 4 bases, with 12 bases left between them. The CDR3 contains 15 residues.

The CDR3 nucleotides read TGTGCCAGCAGCAGGACGGGAGCTAACTATGGCTACACCTTC. Protein product: CASSRTGANYGYTF. The chain uses TRBV6-5 and TRBJ1-2, with D hard to call. The V end lost 6 bases, the J end lost 0 bases, and 11 bases lay between the germline ends. The CDR3 has 14 residues. In germline, CDR1 is MNHEY, CDR2 SVGAGI.

The chain carries TRBV11-3 and TRBJ2-1, with a possible D match to TRBD2 (6 bases). The CDR3 has 16 residues. Trimming took 1 base from V and 3 from J, leaving 13 bases between them. The V gene's germline CDR1 is SGHNT and CDR2 YENEEA. The CDR3 coding sequence is TGTGCCAGCAGCTTAGGCGGAGGGTCAGACTACAATGAGCAGTTCTTC. As protein: CASSLGGGSDYNEQFF.

The rearrangement links TRBV5-1 to TRBJ2-3; D uncertain. The length of the CDR3 is 13 residues. The V end lost 9 bases, the J end lost 1 base, and 12 bases lay between the germline ends. Per germline, CDR1 SGHRS and CDR2 YFSETQ. CDR3 amino acids: CATNPGGTDTQYF. DNA for the CDR3: TGCGCCACCAACCCCGGAGGCACAGATACGCAGTATTTT. Supplemented by reference TRBV5-1 and TRBJ2-3, the full variable domain reads KAGVTQTPRYLIKTRGQQVTLSCSPISGHRSVSWYQQTPGQGLQFLFEYFSETQRNKGNFPGRFSGRQFSNSRSEMNVSTLELGDSALYLCATNPGGTDTQYFGPGTRLTVL.

J is TRBJ1-5 and V is TRBV6-5, with a tentative D call TRBD1 (5 bases). Per germline, CDR1 MNHEY and CDR2 SVGAGI. The CDR3 is made up of 13 amino acids. V was clipped by 9 bases and J by 9 bases, with 18 bases between them. CDR3 region: CASSGTGVWPQHF. The CDR3 region has the DNA TGTGCCAGTTCCGGGACGGGGGTTTGGCCCCAGCATTTT.

This chain links TRBV5-1 with TRBJ1-1; D is unresolved. The CDR3 totals 14 residues. Germline lookup yields CDR1 SGHRS and CDR2 YFSETQ. Trimming took 4 bases from V and 4 from J, leaving 14 bases between them. As DNA, the CDR3 is TGCGCCAGCAGCCCGGCGGAGGTGGGCACTGAAGCTTTCTTT. Translating it yields CASSPAEVGTEAFF.